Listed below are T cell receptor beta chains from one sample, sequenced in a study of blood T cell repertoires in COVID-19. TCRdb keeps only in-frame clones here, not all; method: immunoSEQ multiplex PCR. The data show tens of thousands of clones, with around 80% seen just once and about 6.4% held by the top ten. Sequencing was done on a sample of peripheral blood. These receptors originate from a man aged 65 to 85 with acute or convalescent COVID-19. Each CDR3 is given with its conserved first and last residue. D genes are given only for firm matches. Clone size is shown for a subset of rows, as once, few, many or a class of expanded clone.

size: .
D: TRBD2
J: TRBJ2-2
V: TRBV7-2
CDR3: CASSLRGRDTGELFF
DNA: TGTGCCAGCAGCTTACGGGGGAGGGACACCGGGGAGCTGTTTTTT

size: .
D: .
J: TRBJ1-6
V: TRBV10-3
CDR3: CAKAAGQNSPLHF
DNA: TGTGCCAAAGCTGCGGGTCAAAATTCACCCCTCCACTTT

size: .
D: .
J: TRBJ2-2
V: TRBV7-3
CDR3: CASSLGAPGAGTGELFF
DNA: TGTGCCAGCAGCTTAGGGGCCCCAGGGGCGGGCACCGGGGAGCTGTTTTTT

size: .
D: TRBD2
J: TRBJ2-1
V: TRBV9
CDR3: CASSVDYGGTNEQFF
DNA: TGTGCCAGCAGCGTCGACTACGGGGGGACGAATGAGCAGTTCTTC

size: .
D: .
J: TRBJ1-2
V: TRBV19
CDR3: CASSTWTVTHGYTF
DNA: TGTGCCAGTAGTACTTGGACAGTTACTCATGGCTACACCTTC

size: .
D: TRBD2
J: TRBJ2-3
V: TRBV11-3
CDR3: CASSPYGGGVTDTQYF
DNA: TGTGCCAGCAGCCCATATGGCGGGGGGGTTACAGATACGCAGTATTTT

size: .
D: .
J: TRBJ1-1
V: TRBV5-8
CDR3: CASSSNLNTEAFF
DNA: TGTGCCAGCAGCTCAAATTTGAACACTGAAGCTTTCTTT

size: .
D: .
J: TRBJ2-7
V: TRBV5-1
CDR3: CASSFWAQSSYEQYF
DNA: TGCGCCAGCAGCTTTTGGGCCCAAAGCTCCTACGAGCAGTACTTC

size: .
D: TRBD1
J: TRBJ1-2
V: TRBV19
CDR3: CASHPPGQLSGYTF
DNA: TGTGCCAGCCACCCCCCGGGACAGCTTTCTGGCTACACCTTC

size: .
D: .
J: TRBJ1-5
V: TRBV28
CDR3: CASTQGGFNSNQPQHF
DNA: TGTGCCAGCACCCAAGGAGGATTCAATAGCAATCAGCCCCAGCATTTT

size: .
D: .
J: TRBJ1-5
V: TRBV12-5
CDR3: CASSPKGLNQPQHF
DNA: TGTGCTAGTAGCCCTAAGGGACTCAATCAGCCCCAGCATTTT

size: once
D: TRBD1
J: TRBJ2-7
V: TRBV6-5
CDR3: CASSEGQDLGYEQYF
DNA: TGTGCCAGCAGCGAGGGACAGGACCTTGGCTACGAGCAGTACTTC

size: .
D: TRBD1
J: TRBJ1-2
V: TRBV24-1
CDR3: CATSDPGGSDYGYTF
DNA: TGTGCCACCAGTGACCCAGGGGGCAGTGACTATGGCTACACCTTC

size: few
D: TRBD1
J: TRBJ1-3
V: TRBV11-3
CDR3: CASSEGQGRGNTIYF
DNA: TGTGCCAGCAGCGAAGGACAGGGGAGAGGAAACACCATATATTTT

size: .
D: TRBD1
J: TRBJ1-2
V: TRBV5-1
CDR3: CASSLLRQGENGYTF
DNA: TGCGCCAGCAGCTTATTACGACAGGGGGAGAATGGCTACACCTTC

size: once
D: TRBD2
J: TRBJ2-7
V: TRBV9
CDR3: CASSLSSGSYEQYF
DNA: TGTGCCAGCAGCTTATCTAGCGGGAGCTACGAGCAGTACTTC

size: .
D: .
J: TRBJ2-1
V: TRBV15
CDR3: CATSTKAPGKYNEQFF
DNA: TGTGCCACCAGCACAAAGGCTCCGGGGAAATACAATGAGCAGTTCTTC

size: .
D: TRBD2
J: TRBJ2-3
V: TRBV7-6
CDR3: CASSLRGGGTRTDTQYF
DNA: TGTGCCAGCAGCTTAAGAGGCGGGGGGACTAGAACAGATACGCAGTATTTT

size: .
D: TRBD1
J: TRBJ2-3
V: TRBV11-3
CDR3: CASSLSGQGKHTQYF
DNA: TGTGCCAGCAGCTTGTCAGGACAGGGGAAGCATACGCAGTATTTT

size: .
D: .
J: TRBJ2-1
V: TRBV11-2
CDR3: CASSLTGTDEQFF
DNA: TGTGCCAGCAGCTTAACAGGGACCGATGAGCAGTTCTTC

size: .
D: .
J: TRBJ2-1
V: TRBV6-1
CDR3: CASSEEILTLSYNEQFF
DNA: TGTGCCAGCAGTGAAGAAATCCTAACTCTCTCCTACAATGAGCAGTTCTTC

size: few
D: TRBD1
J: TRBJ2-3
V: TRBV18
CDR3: CASSPTTGDTQYF
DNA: TGTGCCAGCTCACCAACGACAGGGGATACGCAGTATTTT

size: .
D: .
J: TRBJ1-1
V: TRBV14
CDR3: CASSQTGKAAEAFF
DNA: TGTGCCAGCAGCCAAACAGGGAAGGCAGCAGAAGCTTTCTTT

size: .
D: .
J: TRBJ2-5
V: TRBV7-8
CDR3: CASSLVEWRETQYF
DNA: TGTGCCAGCAGCTTAGTGGAGTGGAGAGAGACCCAGTACTTC

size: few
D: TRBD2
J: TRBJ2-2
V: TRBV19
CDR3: CASRSPPLAGNTGELFF
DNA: TGTGCCAGTAGGTCTCCTCCACTAGCGGGTAACACCGGGGAGCTGTTTTTT

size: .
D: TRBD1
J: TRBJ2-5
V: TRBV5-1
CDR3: CASSSGQGPLQETQYF
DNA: TGCGCCAGCAGTTCGGGACAGGGGCCACTTCAAGAGACCCAGTACTTC

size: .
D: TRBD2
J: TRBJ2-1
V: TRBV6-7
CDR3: CASIPCREGNEQFF
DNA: TGTGCCAGCATCCCCTGTCGGGAGGGGAATGAGCAGTTCTTC

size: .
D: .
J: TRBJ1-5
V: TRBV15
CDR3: CATSRAVNNQPQHF
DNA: TGTGCCACCAGCAGAGCGGTCAACAATCAGCCCCAGCATTTT

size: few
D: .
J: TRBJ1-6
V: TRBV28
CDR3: CASTSRGSVRTLHF
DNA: TGTGCCAGCACCTCAAGGGGTTCCGTAAGAACCCTCCACTTT

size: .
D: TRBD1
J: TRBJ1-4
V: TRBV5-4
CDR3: CASSFGTGNEKLFF
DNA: TGTGCCAGCAGCTTCGGGACAGGGAATGAAAAACTGTTTTTT

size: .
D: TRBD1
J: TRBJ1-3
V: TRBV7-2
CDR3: CASSHSGQGIISGNTIYF
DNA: TGTGCCAGCAGCCATTCGGGACAGGGTATTATCTCTGGAAACACCATATATTTT

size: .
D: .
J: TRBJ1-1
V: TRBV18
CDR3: CASSPPGARFEAFF
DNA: TGTGCCAGCTCACCACCAGGGGCAAGGTTTGAAGCTTTCTTT

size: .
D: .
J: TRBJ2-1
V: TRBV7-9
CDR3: CASSLGVSGSAYNEQFF
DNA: TGTGCCAGCAGCTTAGGGGTGTCGGGGAGCGCCTACAATGAGCAGTTCTTC

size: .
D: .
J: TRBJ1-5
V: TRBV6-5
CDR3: CASSPIVAGHQPQHF
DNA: TGTGCCAGCAGCCCCATTGTGGCGGGCCATCAGCCCCAGCATTTT

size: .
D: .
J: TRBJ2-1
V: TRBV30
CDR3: CAWSGWMETPSLSYNEQFF
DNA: TGTGCCTGGAGTGGGTGGATGGAGACTCCCTCCCTCTCCTACAATGAGCAGTTCTTC

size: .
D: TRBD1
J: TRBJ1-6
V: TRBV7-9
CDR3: CASSSSRGQGAGSPLHF
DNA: TGTGCCAGCAGCTCCTCCAGGGGCCAGGGGGCAGGATCACCCCTCCACTTT

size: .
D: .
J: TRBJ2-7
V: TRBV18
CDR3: CASSPWDTDSYEQYF
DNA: TGTGCCAGCTCACCCTGGGACACAGATTCCTACGAGCAGTACTTC

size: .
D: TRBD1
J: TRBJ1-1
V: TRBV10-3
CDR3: CAISEGTGGSILKAFF
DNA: TGTGCCATCAGTGAGGGGACAGGGGGATCAATCCTTAAGGCTTTCTTT

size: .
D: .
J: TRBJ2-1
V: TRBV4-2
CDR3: CASSPLSLYNEQFF
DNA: TGTGCCAGCAGCCCCCTGAGCCTCTACAATGAGCAGTTCTTC

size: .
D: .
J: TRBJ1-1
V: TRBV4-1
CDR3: CASSQGSGLNTEAFF
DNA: TGCGCCAGCAGCCAAGGTTCCGGTTTGAACACTGAAGCTTTCTTT

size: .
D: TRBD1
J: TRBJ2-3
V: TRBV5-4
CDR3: CASSRDSSTDTQYF
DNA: TGTGCCAGCAGCCGGGACAGTAGCACAGATACGCAGTATTTT

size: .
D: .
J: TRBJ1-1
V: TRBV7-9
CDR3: CASSSVEDQNTEAFF
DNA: TGTGCCAGCAGCTCCGTAGAGGATCAGAACACTGAAGCTTTCTTT

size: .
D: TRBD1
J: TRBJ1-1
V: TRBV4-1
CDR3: CASSHFRGGETEAFF
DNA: TGCGCCAGCAGCCATTTTCGAGGGGGCGAGACTGAAGCTTTCTTT

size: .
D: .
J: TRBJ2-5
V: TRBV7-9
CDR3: CASSQGGLAETQYF
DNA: TGTGCCAGCAGCCAGGGGGGATTAGCAGAGACCCAGTACTTC

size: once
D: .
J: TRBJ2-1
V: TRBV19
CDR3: CASSKGGSSYNEQFF
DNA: TGTGCCAGTAGTAAGGGGGGGAGCTCCTACAATGAGCAGTTCTTC

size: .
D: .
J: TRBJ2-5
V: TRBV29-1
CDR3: CSVQENRQETQYF
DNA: TGCAGCGTCCAAGAGAACCGTCAAGAGACCCAGTACTTC

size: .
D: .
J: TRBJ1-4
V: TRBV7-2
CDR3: CASSPGRGGNEKLFF
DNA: TGTGCCAGCAGTCCTGGTAGGGGAGGGAATGAAAAACTGTTTTTT

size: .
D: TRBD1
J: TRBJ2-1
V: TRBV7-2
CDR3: CASSRGTGISYEQFF
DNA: TGTGCCAGCAGCCGTGGGACAGGGATCAGCTATGAGCAGTTCTTC

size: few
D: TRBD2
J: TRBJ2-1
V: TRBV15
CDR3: CATSRGLAGHNEQFF
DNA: TGTGCCACCAGCAGAGGCCTAGCGGGACACAATGAGCAGTTCTTC

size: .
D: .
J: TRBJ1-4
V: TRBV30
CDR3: CAWTPSRLNEKLFF
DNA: TGTGCCTGGACCCCCTCCAGGCTTAATGAAAAACTGTTTTTT

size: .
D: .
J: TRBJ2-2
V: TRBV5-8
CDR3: CASSLAGGQGGTGELFF
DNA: TGTGCCAGCAGCTTGGCCGGCGGCCAGGGCGGCACCGGGGAGCTGTTTTTT

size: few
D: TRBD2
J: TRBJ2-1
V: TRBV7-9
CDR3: CASSPGTSGRTPQYNEQFF
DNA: TGTGCCAGCAGCCCCGGGACTAGCGGGAGGACACCCCAATACAATGAGCAGTTCTTC

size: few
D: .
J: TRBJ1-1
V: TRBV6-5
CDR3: CASQQGANTEAFF
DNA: TGTGCCAGCCAACAGGGAGCGAACACTGAAGCTTTCTTT

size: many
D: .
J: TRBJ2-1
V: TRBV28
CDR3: CASIDSSSSYNEQFF
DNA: TGTGCCAGCATCGACAGTTCGAGCTCCTACAATGAGCAGTTCTTC

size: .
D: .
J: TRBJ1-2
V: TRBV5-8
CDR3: CASSLREAYGYTF
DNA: TGTGCCAGCAGCTTGCGGGAGGCCTATGGCTACACCTTC

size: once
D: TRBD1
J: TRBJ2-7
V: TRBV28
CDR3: CASGLDREFGSAIYEQYF
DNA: TGTGCCAGCGGTCTCGACAGGGAGTTCGGGTCCGCCATCTACGAGCAGTACTTC

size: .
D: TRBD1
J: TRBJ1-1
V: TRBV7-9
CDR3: CASSPHRGMDTEAFF
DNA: TGTGCCAGCAGCCCGCACAGGGGAATGGACACTGAAGCTTTCTTT

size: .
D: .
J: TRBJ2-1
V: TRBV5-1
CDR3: CASSWSGYSNEQFF
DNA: TGCGCCAGCAGCTGGTCAGGCTACAGCAATGAGCAGTTCTTC

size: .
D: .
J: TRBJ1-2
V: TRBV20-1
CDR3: CSASVTGANYGYTF
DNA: TGCAGTGCTAGTGTTACGGGGGCTAACTATGGCTACACCTTC